This entry features one TCR beta chain sequence. Its specificity is unknown. This sample is part of a study of T cells expressing NK-cell markers. At the level of the study: The TCR beta repertoires were obtained from sorted CD3+CD56+NKG2C+, CD3+CD56+NKG2C- and CD3+CD56-NKG2C+ T cells. Study results and limitations: HCMV specificity of expanded NKG2C+ T cell clones remained unclear.

The TCR beta cDNA came from 5'RACE template switching with UMIs. Each CDR3 protein gets one entry in TCRdb, which reprocessed the 5' RACE reads and gives no DNA. The sample includes about 21,000 distinct CDR3 sequences. This receptor was taken from a man between 18 and 69 years old in good health. Sequencing was done on a sample of blood T cells: a sorted CD56 or NKG2C T cell subset, CD4+ or CD8+ T cells, or bulk PBMC T cells (not recorded which).

The CDR3: CASSSLSSGLFTQPQHF. The rearrangement joins TRBV28 to TRBJ1-5. From germline, CDR1 is MDHEN and CDR2 SYDVKM. This CDR3 comprises 17 residues.